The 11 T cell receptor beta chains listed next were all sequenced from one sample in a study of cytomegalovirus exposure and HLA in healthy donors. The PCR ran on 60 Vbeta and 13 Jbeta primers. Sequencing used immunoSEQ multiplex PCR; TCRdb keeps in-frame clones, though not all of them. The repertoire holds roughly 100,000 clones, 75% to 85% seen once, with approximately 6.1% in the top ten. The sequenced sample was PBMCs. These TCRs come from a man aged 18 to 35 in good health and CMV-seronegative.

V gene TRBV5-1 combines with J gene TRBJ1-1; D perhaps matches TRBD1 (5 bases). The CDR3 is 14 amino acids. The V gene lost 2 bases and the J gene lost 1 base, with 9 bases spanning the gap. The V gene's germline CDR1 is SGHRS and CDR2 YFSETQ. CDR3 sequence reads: CASSFRVANTEAFF. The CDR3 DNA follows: TGCGCCAGCAGCTTCAGGGTGGCGAACACTGAAGCTTTCTTT.

CDR3 nucleotide sequence: TGCGCCAGCAGCTTCGGACAGGGGGCATACACAGATACGCAGTATTTT. It translates to CASSFGQGAYTDTQYF. The chain uses TRBV5-1 and TRBJ2-3, with 11 positions matching TRBD1. The V segment lost 2 bases and the J segment 2 bases; nucleotides outside the gene matches: 4. CDR3 length: 16 residues. Germline V gene data show CDR1 as SGHRS and CDR2 as YFSETQ.

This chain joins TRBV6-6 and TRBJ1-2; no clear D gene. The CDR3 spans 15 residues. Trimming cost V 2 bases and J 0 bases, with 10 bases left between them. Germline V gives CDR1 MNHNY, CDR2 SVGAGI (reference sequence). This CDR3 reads CASSYGQEANYGYTF. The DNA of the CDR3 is TGTGCCAGCAGTTACGGTCAGGAGGCTAACTATGGCTACACCTTC.

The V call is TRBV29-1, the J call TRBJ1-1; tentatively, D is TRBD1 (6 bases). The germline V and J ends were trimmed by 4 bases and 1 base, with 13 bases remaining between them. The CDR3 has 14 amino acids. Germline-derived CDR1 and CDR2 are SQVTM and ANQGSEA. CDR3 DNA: TGCAGCGTTGGTCAAGACAGGCAGAACACTGAAGCTTTCTTT. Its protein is CSVGQDRQNTEAFF.

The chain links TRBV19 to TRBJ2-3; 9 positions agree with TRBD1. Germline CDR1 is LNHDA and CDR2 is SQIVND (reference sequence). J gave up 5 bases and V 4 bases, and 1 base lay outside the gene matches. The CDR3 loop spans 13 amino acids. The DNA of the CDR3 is TGTGCCAGTAGTAGACAGGGGGAAGATACGCAGTATTTT. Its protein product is CASSRQGEDTQYF.

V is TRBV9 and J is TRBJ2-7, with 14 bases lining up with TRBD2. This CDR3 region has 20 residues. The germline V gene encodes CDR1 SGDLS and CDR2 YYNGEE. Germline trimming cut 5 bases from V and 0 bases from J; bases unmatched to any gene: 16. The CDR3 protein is CASSPPPGLAGEGGSYEQYF. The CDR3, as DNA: TGTGCCAGCAGTCCACCACCGGGACTAGCGGGAGAAGGTGGCTCCTACGAGCAGTACTTC.

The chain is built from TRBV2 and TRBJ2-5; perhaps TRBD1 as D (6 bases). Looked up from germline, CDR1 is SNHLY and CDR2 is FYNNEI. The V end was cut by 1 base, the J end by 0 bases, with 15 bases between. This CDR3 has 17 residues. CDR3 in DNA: TGTGCCAGCAGTGAAGATTGGCCGGGACACCACCAAGAGACCCAGTACTTC. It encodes CASSEDWPGHHQETQYF.

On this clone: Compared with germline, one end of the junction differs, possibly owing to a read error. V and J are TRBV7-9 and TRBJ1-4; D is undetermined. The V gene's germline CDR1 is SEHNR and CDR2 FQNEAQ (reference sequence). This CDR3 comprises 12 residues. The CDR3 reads CSSSLAREKLFF. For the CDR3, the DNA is TGTTCCAGCAGCTTAGCGCGTGAAAAACTGTTTTTT. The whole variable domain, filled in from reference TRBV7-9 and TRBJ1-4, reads DTGVSQNPRHKITKRGQNVTFRCDPISEHNRLYWYRQTLGQGPEFLTYFQNEAQLEKSRLLSDRFSAERPKGSFSTLEIQRTEQGDSAMYLCSSSLAREKLFFGSGTQLSVL.

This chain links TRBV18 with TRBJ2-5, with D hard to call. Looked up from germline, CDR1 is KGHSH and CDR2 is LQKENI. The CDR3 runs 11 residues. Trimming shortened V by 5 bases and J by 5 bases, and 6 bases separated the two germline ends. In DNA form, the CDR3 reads TGTGCCAGCTCAACCCAGGAGACCCAGTACTTC. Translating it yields CASSTQETQYF.

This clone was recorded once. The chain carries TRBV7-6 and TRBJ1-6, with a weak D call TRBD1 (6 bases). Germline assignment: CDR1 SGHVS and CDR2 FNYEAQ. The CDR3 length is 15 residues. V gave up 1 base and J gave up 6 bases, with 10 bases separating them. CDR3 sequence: CASSLGGGSNSPLHF. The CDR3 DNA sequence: TGTGCCAGCAGCTTAGGAGGGGGTAGTAATTCACCCCTCCACTTT.

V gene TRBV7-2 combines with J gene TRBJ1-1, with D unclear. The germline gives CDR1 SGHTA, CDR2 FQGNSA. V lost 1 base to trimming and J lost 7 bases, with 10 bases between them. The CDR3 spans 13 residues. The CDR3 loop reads CASSLDLGSEAFF. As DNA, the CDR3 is TGTGCCAGCAGCTTAGATCTGGGCAGTGAAGCTTTCTTT.